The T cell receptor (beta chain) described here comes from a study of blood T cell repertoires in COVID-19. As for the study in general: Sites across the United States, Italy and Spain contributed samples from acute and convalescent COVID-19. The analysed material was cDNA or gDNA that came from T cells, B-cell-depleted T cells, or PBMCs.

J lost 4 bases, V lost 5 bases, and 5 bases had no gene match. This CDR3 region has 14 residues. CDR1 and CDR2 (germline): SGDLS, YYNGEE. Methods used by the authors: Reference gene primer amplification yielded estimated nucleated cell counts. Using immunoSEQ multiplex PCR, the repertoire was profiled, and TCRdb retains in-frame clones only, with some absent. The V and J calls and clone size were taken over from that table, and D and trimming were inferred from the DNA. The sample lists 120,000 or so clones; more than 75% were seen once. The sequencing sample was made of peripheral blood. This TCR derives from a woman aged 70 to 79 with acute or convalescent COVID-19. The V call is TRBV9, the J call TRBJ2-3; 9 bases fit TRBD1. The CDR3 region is CASSFDRGADTQYF. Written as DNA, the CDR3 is TGTGCCAGCAGTTTCGACAGGGGGGCAGATACGCAGTATTTT. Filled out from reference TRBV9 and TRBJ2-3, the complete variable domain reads DSGVTQTPKHLITATGQRVTLRCSPRSGDLSVYWYQQSLDQGLQFLIQYYNGEERAKGNILERFSAQQFPDLHSELNLSSLELGDSALYFCASSFDRGADTQYFGPGTRLTVL.